The sequence of this TCR beta chain was determined in a study of blood T cell repertoires in COVID-19. Turning to the study itself: Collection of acute and convalescent COVID-19 samples took place in the United States, Italy and Spain.

Authors' processing steps: Researchers report that nucleated cell counts were estimated from reference gene primer amplification. Sequencing used immunoSEQ multiplex PCR; TCRdb keeps in-frame clones, though not all of them. The V and J calls and clone size come from that table; D and trimming were worked out from the DNA. Seen here are 250,000 or so clones, approximately 88% observed once, and the top ten hold about 3.4%. The ends lost 4 bases at V and 0 bases at J; junction bases unmatched: 7. The CDR3 is 16 amino acids. CDR1 is SGHTA and CDR2 is FQGNSA in the germline V gene. The chain combines TRBV7-2 with TRBJ2-7; 9 bases match TRBD2. The receptor was derived from a woman in her thirties or forties who had been exposed to COVID-19. Sequencing used PBMCs or T cells enriched from blood (not recorded which). The CDR3 DNA reads as TGTGCCAGCAGCTCTCATAGCGGGGGCCTCTCCTACGAGCAGTACTTC. Translating it yields CASSSHSGGLSYEQYF.